This is a list of T cell receptor beta chains from one sample in a study of technical replicates of blood from several donors. The assay was immunoSEQ multiplex PCR, and TCRdb's table has in-frame clones only and misses some. The data show under 100,000 clones, approximately 95% seen once. Source material: T cells isolated from PBMCs. The receptors were sampled from a human donor in good health. Both conserved end residues are part of each CDR3. A D gene is named only where the DNA matches it firmly. Some rows have no size entry. The others give once, few or many, or a class for an expanded clone.

length,V,size,J,D,DNA,CDR3
21,TRBV4-1,NA,TRBJ2-4,TRBD2,TGCGCCAGCAGCGGCCTAAAACTGACTAGCCCCGCCCAAAAGGCCAAAAACATTCAGTACTTC,CASSGLKLTSPAQKAKNIQYF
16,TRBV11-2,NA,TRBJ2-1,NA,TGTGCCAGCAGCTTAGTTGTTGTCGGGATAAACAATGAGCAGTTCTTC,CASSLVVVGINNEQFF
13,TRBV5-1,few,TRBJ1-1,NA,TGCGCCAGCAGCTCGACAGAGAACACTGAAGCTTTCTTT,CASSSTENTEAFF
15,TRBV28,NA,TRBJ1-2,NA,TGTGCCAGCAGTTTAAGTGCAGGGGCAGCCTATGGCTACACCTTC,CASSLSAGAAYGYTF
16,TRBV7-3,NA,TRBJ2-1,NA,TGTGCCAGCAGCGTAACCCGGGGACTGAAACTCAATGAGCAGTTCTTC,CASSVTRGLKLNEQFF
13,TRBV9,NA,TRBJ2-7,TRBD2,TGTGCCAGCAGACCTAGCGGGACCTACGAGCAGTACTTC,CASRPSGTYEQYF
15,TRBV7-2,NA,TRBJ2-3,NA,TGTGCCAGCGCGCTTGGAGCGGCTAGCACAGATACGCAGTATTTT,CASALGAASTDTQYF
14,TRBV10-3,NA,TRBJ2-5,NA,TGTGCCATCAAAAAAGACGCAGGGGAGGAGACCCAGTACTTC,CAIKKDAGEETQYF
15,TRBV11-2,NA,TRBJ1-5,TRBD1,TGTGCCAGCAGCCAGAATCCGACAGGGTATCAGCCCCAGCATTTT,CASSQNPTGYQPQHF
14,TRBV12-5,NA,TRBJ2-7,NA,TGTGCTAGTGGTTTAGGCGGATACACCTACGAGCAGTACTTC,CASGLGGYTYEQYF
18,TRBV5-4,NA,TRBJ2-3,TRBD2,TGTGCCAGCAGCTTGGAGCGGAAACTAGCGGACCTCACAGATACGCAGTATTTT,CASSLERKLADLTDTQYF
15,TRBV5-1,NA,TRBJ2-4,TRBD1,TGCGCCAGCAGCTCAGACAGGGGTGGTGGAGACATTCAGTACTTC,CASSSDRGGGDIQYF
14,TRBV4-3,NA,TRBJ2-1,TRBD1,TGCGCCAGCAGCAACAGGGGCTCCTACAATGAGCAGTTCTTC,CASSNRGSYNEQFF
13,TRBV5-6,NA,TRBJ2-2,NA,TGTGCCAGCAGCTTGGGTTCGCGTGGGGAGCTGTTTTTT,CASSLGSRGELFF
15,TRBV7-7,NA,TRBJ2-5,NA,TGTGCTAGCCGACGACAGCTTTCTCATCAAGAGACCCAGTACTTC,CASRRQLSHQETQYF
13,TRBV10-3,NA,TRBJ2-7,NA,TGTGCCATCAGTTTCGACAGCTCCTACGAGCAGTACTTC,CAISFDSSYEQYF
13,TRBV10-3,NA,TRBJ2-7,TRBD2,TGTGCCGTCCTAGCGGGAGGGCCCCACGAGCAGTACTTC,CAVLAGGPHEQYF
13,TRBV6-5,NA,TRBJ1-1,NA,TGTGCCAGCAGTTATGGAGGGGACACTGAAGCTTTCTTT,CASSYGGDTEAFF
14,TRBV6-5,NA,TRBJ2-1,TRBD2,TGTGCCAGCAGTATTCTAGCGGCCAACAATGAGCAGTTCTTC,CASSILAANNEQFF
13,TRBV2,once,TRBJ2-7,TRBD2,TGTGCCAGCAGTGATCCTAGCGGGAGCGAGCAGTACTTC,CASSDPSGSEQYF
20,TRBV5-1,NA,TRBJ2-7,TRBD1,TGCGCCAGCAGCCATCAAATCAACAGGGGGCGACTAAGTAGCTCCTACGAGCAGTACTTC,CASSHQINRGRLSSSYEQYF
16,TRBV6-5,NA,TRBJ2-3,TRBD2,TGTGCCAGCAGTTACGTAGCGGGAGGATTGGCAGATACGCAGTATTTT,CASSYVAGGLADTQYF
14,TRBV5-6,NA,TRBJ1-1,NA,TGTGCCAGCAGCTTTTCAGGGCCTAGCACTGAAGCTTTCTTT,CASSFSGPSTEAFF
14,TRBV6-5,NA,TRBJ2-1,TRBD2,TGTGCCAGCAGTTTGGGACTAGCAGGCAATGAGCAGTTCTTC,CASSLGLAGNEQFF
14,TRBV30,NA,TRBJ1-2,NA,TGTGCCTGGAGTGGCGAACCAGGTCACTATGGCTACACCTTC,CAWSGEPGHYGYTF